The present T cell receptor beta chain was sequenced within a study of CD8 T cells in ankylosing spondylitis. Points from the study as a whole: Peripheral blood samples showed relatively rare disease-linked clones, and these clones were CD8+. In ankylosing spondylitis blood, a motif of eight highly homologous TCR beta variants appeared characteristic. Disease-linked clones reportedly showed significant enrichment in matched ankylosing spondylitis synovial fluid.

TCRdb used MiXCR to reprocess the 5' RACE reads, holding one entry per CDR3 protein. Among some 140,000 distinct CDR3 sequences listed, roughly 18% were seen once. After removal of 0 bases from V and 4 bases from J, the junction contained 9 bases not matched to a gene. This CDR3 region has 17 residues. Germline-derived CDR1 and CDR2 are SEHNR and FQNEAQ (reference sequence). This clonotype occurred a few times. Its antigen is not identified. This rearrangement joins TRBV7-9 to TRBJ2-1; TRBD2 agrees at 7 bases. The sequence came from a male donor with ankylosing spondylitis. Specimen: blood, either unsorted or a sorted T cell fraction (not recorded which). The CDR3 spells CASSLAQWLADYNEQFF. CDR3 in DNA: TGTGCCAGCAGCTTAGCGCAGTGGCTAGCGGATTACAATGAGCAGTTCTTC.